The 22 T cell receptor beta chains presented below share a single source sample, sequenced in a study of T cells after yellow fever vaccination. TCRdb independently ran MiXCR on the 5' RACE reads; one entry per CDR3 protein. The table shows under 150,000 distinct CDR3 sequences, with roughly 8.2% occurring only once. The input for sequencing was CD4+ T cells sorted from PBMCs, taken 5 days after the yellow fever booster vaccination. These receptors were obtained from a man younger than 40 who received the YFV17D yellow fever vaccine.

This clonotype was observed many times. V is TRBV6-2 or TRBV6-3 and J is TRBJ2-4; D gene uncertain. In germline, CDR1 is MNHEY, CDR2 SVGEGT. V was pared by 5 bases and J by 2 bases, with 19 bases between. This CDR3 contains 17 residues. CDR3 DNA: TGTGCCAGCAGTAACCCTTTCCCGAGTATGACCAAAAACATTCAGTACTTC. Protein sequence: CASSNPFPSMTKNIQYF.

This clonotype showed up many times. The chain couples TRBV4-3 to TRBJ2-7; 11 bases match TRBD2. J lost 5 bases, V lost 5 bases, and 8 bases had no gene match. This CDR3 is 15 amino acids long. The germline V gene has CDR1 LGHNA and CDR2 YSLEER. DNA of the CDR3: TGCGCCAGCAGCGCACTGACTAGCGGGATAAACGAGCAGTACTTC. This encodes CASSALTSGINEQYF.

As to this clonotype: This may arise from a read error, as a much more abundant clone is one base away. The rearrangement links TRBV25-1 to TRBJ2-1; 7 nucleotides line up with TRBD1. From germline, CDR1 is MGHDK and CDR2 SYGVNS. V dropped 4 bases and J dropped 12; count of bases not matched to a gene: 27. The CDR3 length is 19 residues. The CDR3 DNA follows: TGTGCCAGCAGTGTTCCCAACAGGGGTAACGGGCTAGTGGTCCGGCGGCAGTTCTTC. As protein: CASSVPNRGNGLVVRRQFF.

This clonotype was counted at least ten times. The gene calls are TRBV4-3 and TRBJ2-1, with D possibly matching TRBD2 (5 bases). Trimming removed 0 bases from V and 10 bases from J, with 10 bases in between. The CDR3 contains 13 residues. From germline, CDR1 is LGHNA and CDR2 YSLEER. The CDR3 spells CASSQDNWREQFF. The CDR3 DNA is TGCGCCAGCAGCCAAGATAATTGGAGGGAGCAGTTCTTC.

This clonotype appeared many times. The chain links TRBV18 to TRBJ2-3; TRBD2 matches at 7 bases. The CDR3 is made up of 15 amino acids. Trimming cost V 2 bases and J 5 bases; bases outside gene matches: 7. CDR1 is KGHSH, CDR2 LQKENI, per germline. DNA of the CDR3: TGTGCCAGCTCACCAGGGGCGGGAGAAAGAGATACGCAGTATTTT. Its translation: CASSPGAGERDTQYF. Full variable domain (rest looked up from reference TRBV18 and TRBJ2-3): NAGVMQNPRHLVRRRGQEARLRCSPMKGHSHVYWYRQLPEEGLKFMVYLQKENIIDESGMPKERFSAEFPKEGPSILRIQQVVRGDSAAYFCASSPGAGERDTQYFGPGTRLTVL.

In its sample, this clonotype was seen many times. The chain joins TRBV29-1 to TRBJ2-7; no clear D gene. The germline V gene has CDR1 SQVTM and CDR2 ANQGSEA. Between the trimmed V and J ends, which lost 0 bases and 2 bases, there was a span of 5 bases. The CDR3 is 12 residues long. CDR3 residues: CSVEDRTYEQYF. The CDR3 region has the DNA TGCAGCGTTGAAGATCGAACCTACGAGCAGTACTTC.

This clonotype appeared many times. V and J are TRBV7-2 and TRBJ2-7; TRBD2 matches at 7 bases. Germline V gene sequence: CDR1 SGHTA, CDR2 FQGNSA. The CDR3 runs to 15 residues. Germline trimming cut 1 base from V and 6 bases from J; bases unmatched to any gene: 9. The CDR3 protein is CASSLEFAGAGEQYF. The CDR3, as DNA: TGTGCCAGCAGCTTAGAATTTGCGGGAGCCGGCGAGCAGTACTTC.

This chain uses TRBV20-1 with TRBJ2-2; D gene uncertain. Trimming shortened V by 3 bases and J by 1 base, and 9 bases separated the two germline ends. Germline V lookup: CDR1 DFQATT, CDR2 SNEGSKA (reference sequence). The CDR3 sequence is 14 residues long. The CDR3 coding sequence is TGCAGTGCTAGGTCGGCAGGGAACACCGGGGAGCTGTTTTTT. Amino acids: CSARSAGNTGELFF.

The table lists this clonotype with many counts. The V gene is TRBV7-9, the J gene TRBJ2-7, with 8 positions matching TRBD1. J was trimmed by 10 bases and V by 3 bases; bases with no gene match: 8. The CDR3 is made up of 13 amino acids. Germline V gene sequence: CDR1 SEHNR, CDR2 FQNEAQ (reference sequence). The DNA for the CDR3 is TGTGCCAGCAGCTTGACGGGACAGGAAGCTCAGTACTTC. This sequence encodes CASSLTGQEAQYF. Full variable domain (outside the CDR3, taken from reference TRBV7-9 and TRBJ2-7): DTGVSQNPRHKITKRGQNVTFRCDPISEHNRLYWYRQTLGQGPEFLTYFQNEAQLEKSRLLSDRFSAERPKGSFSTLEIQRTEQGDSAMYLCASSLTGQEAQYFGPGTRLTVT.

This clonotype was counted ten times or more. V is TRBV7-9 and J is TRBJ2-7; TRBD2 is a possible D gene (6 bases). V shed 5 bases and J shed 3 bases, with 14 bases lying between them. Germline V gene data show CDR1 as SEHNR and CDR2 as FQNEAQ (reference sequence). This CDR3 is 14 amino acids long. The chain's CDR3 is CASSPHSGNYEQYF. The CDR3, as DNA: TGTGCCAGCAGCCCGCATAGCGGCAACTACGAGCAGTACTTC. Full variable domain (outside the CDR3, taken from reference TRBV7-9 and TRBJ2-7): DTGVSQNPRHKITKRGQNVTFRCDPISEHNRLYWYRQTLGQGPEFLTYFQNEAQLEKSRLLSDRFSAERPKGSFSTLEIQRTEQGDSAMYLCASSPHSGNYEQYFGPGTRLTVT.

This clonotype was seen many times. The V and J genes are TRBV7-3 and TRBJ1-1, with D unclear. Trimming pared 5 bases from V and 1 base from J, leaving 20 bases between. The CDR3 is 17 residues long. Per germline, CDR1 SGHTA and CDR2 FQGTGA. DNA of the CDR3: TGTGCCAGCAGCCCTAAACCCGCCCGGGAGGGGAACACTGAAGCTTTCTTT. Encoded protein: CASSPKPAREGNTEAFF.

This clonotype was detected only a few times. The V call is TRBV28, the J call TRBJ1-3; 8 bases fit TRBD1. The V gene end was trimmed by 6 bases and the J gene end by 7 bases; junction bases not matched to a gene: 8. CDR1 and CDR2 (germline): MDHEN, SYDVKM. This CDR3 comprises 14 residues. In DNA, the CDR3 is TGTGCCAGCAGCGACCGGACAGGGCGGAACACCATATATTTT. This translates into CASSDRTGRNTIYF.

This clonotype was picked up many times. This rearrangement joins TRBV12-3 or TRBV12-4 to TRBJ2-7; D is possibly TRBD2 (5 bases). This CDR3 has 12 residues. The V end was cut by 5 bases, the J end by 6 bases, with 11 bases between. CDR3 coding DNA: TGTGCCAGCAGTCCCGGAGGCGGCGAGCAGTACTTC. It yields the protein CASSPGGGEQYF.

This clonotype was recorded at least ten times. V gene TRBV3-1 combines with J gene TRBJ2-2; no firm D call. Per the germline V gene, CDR1 is LGHDT and CDR2 is YNNKEL (reference sequence). Deletions cut 1 base from V and 8 bases from J, with 14 bases between. CDR3 length: 15 residues. CDR3 bases: TGTGCCAGCAGCCAAGTCCTACGCCCCGGTGGGGAGCTGTTTTTT. It is translated as CASSQVLRPGGELFF.

This clonotype was picked up many times. This chain links TRBV6-5 with TRBJ2-2; D might be TRBD2 (7 bases). The CDR3 has 14 amino acids. CDR1 and CDR2 (germline): MNHEY, SVGAGI. Trimming removed 7 bases from V and 2 bases from J, with 11 bases in between. CDR3 in DNA: TGTGCCAGCAAGGGAGGGGGAAACACCGGGGAGCTGTTTTTT. This gives the protein CASKGGGNTGELFF.

This clonotype was counted many times. This chain joins TRBV20-1 and TRBJ2-2; D possibly corresponds to TRBD1 (5 bases). Germline-derived CDR1 and CDR2 are DFQATT and SNEGSKA (reference sequence). V was clipped by 0 bases and J by 4 bases, with 12 bases between them. CDR3 length equals 15 residues. In DNA form, the CDR3 reads TGCAGTGCTAGAGATTTCCAGGGCGGCACCGGGGAGCTGTTTTTT. Encoded protein: CSARDFQGGTGELFF.

This clonotype came up many times. The rearrangement uses TRBV6-4 and TRBJ1-6; 7 bases are shared with TRBD1. V dropped 9 bases and J dropped 7; count of bases not matched to a gene: 24. The CDR3 is made up of 19 amino acids. Germline V gene sequence: CDR1 MRHNA, CDR2 SNTAGT. CDR3: CASTKGQSLRGSLNSPLHF. In nucleotides, the CDR3 is TGTGCCAGTACGAAGGGACAGAGTCTTCGAGGGTCCCTAAATTCACCCCTCCACTTT.

This clonotype was seen repeatedly, ten times or more. The chain links TRBV5-6 to TRBJ1-5; D ambiguous. The V end was cut by 0 bases, the J end by 0 bases, with 7 bases between. The CDR3 is 15 amino acids. In germline, CDR1 is SGHDT, CDR2 YYEEEE. CDR3 residues: CASSLGPISNQPQHF. The CDR3 DNA sequence: TGTGCCAGCAGCTTGGGGCCGATTAGCAATCAGCCCCAGCATTTT.

Many counts were recorded for this clonotype. The CDR3 loop is CAIRGPARADEQFF. As DNA, the CDR3 is TGTGCCATCAGGGGGCCAGCGAGGGCGGATGAGCAGTTCTTC. The rearrangement uses TRBV10-3 and TRBJ2-1; D possibly matches TRBD1 or TRBD2 (5 bases each). V was trimmed by 6 bases and J by 8 bases, leaving 17 bases between them. Germline CDR1 reads ENHRY; CDR2 reads SYGVKD. The CDR3 is made up of 14 amino acids.

The gene calls are TRBV19 and TRBJ2-1; 7 bases fit TRBD2. The CDR3 is 14 amino acids. The junction had 8 bases not matched to a gene; V was cut back by 7 bases and J by 5 bases. The germline V gene has CDR1 LNHDA and CDR2 SQIVND (reference sequence). In DNA form, the CDR3 reads TGTGCCAGTACCAGGGAGGGCCCCGACAATGAGCAGTTCTTC. It yields the protein CASTREGPDNEQFF.

In regard to this clonotype: One base away lies a much larger clone, so this may be a sequencing read error. Written as DNA, the CDR3 is TGTGCCGGCAGTCACGACTACGAGCAGTACTTC. Protein: CAGSHDYEQYF. This chain joins TRBV28 and TRBJ2-7; D gene uncertain. The CDR3 length is 11 residues. CDR1 MDHEN and CDR2 SYDVKM come from the germline V gene.

This clonotype was counted at least ten times. V and J are TRBV4-1 and TRBJ2-1, with TRBD1 matching 9 bases. The germline CDR1 and CDR2 sequences are MGHRA and YSYEKL. This CDR3 comprises 21 residues. J gave up 9 bases and V 0 bases, and 24 bases lay outside the gene matches. The DNA for the CDR3 is TGCGCCAGCAGCCAAGACCCGGGCGACCCCACAGGGGGCAGTTATTGGGGTGAGCAGTTCTTC. Translated, it gives CASSQDPGDPTGGSYWGEQFF.